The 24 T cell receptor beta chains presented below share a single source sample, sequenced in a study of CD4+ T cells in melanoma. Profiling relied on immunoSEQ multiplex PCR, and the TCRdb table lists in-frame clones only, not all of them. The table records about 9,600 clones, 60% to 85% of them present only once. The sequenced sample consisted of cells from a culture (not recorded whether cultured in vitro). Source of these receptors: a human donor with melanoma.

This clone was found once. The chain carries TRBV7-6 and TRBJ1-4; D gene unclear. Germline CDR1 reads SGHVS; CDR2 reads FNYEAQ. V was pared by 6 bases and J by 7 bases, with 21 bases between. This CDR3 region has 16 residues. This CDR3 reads CASSSVRGHDSEKLFF. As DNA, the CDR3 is TGTGCCAGCAGTTCTGTACGGGGTCACGACTCTGAAAAACTGTTTTTT.

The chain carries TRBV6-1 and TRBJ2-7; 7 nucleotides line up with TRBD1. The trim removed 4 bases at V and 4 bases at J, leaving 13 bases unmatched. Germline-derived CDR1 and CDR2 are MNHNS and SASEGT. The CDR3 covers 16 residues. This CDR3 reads CASSGFPPGQHYEQYF. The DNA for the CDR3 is TGTGCCAGCAGTGGCTTCCCACCGGGACAGCATTACGAGCAGTACTTC.

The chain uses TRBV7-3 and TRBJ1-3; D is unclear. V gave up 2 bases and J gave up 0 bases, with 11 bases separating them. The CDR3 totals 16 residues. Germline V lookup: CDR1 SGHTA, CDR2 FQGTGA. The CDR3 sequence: CASSLGPRNSGNTIYF. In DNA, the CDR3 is TGTGCCAGCAGCTTAGGCCCGCGGAACTCTGGAAACACCATATATTTT. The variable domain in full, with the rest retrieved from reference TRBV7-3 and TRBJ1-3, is GAGVSQTPSNKVTEKGKYVELRCDPISGHTALYWYRQSLGQGPEFLIYFQGTGAADDSGLPNDRFFAVRPEGSVSTLKIQRTERGDSAVYLCASSLGPRNSGNTIYFGEGSWLTVV.

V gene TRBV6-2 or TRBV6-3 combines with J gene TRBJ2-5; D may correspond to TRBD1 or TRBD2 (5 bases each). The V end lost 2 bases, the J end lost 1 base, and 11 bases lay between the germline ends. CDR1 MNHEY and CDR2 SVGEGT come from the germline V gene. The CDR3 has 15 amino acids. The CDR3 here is CASSYVGTPQETQYF. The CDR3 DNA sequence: TGTGCCAGCAGTTACGTCGGGACCCCCCAAGAGACCCAGTACTTC.

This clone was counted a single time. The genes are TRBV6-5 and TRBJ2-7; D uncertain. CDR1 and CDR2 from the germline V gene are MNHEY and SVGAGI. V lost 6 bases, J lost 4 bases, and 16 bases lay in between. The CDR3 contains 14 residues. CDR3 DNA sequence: TGTGCCAGCAGAGATCCCAGCTTACGTTACGAGCAGTACTTC. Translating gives CASRDPSLRYEQYF.

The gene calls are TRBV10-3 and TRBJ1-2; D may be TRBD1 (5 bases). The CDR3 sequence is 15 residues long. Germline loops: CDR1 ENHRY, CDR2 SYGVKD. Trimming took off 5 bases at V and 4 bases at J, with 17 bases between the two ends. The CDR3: CAISPRSPQGYGYTF. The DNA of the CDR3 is TGTGCCATCAGTCCGAGGTCACCCCAGGGCTATGGCTACACCTTC.

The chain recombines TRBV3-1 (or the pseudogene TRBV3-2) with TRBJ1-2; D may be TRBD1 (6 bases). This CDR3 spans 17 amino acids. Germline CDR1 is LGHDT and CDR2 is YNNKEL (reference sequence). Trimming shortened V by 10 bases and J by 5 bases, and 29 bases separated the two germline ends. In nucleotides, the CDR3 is TGTGCCACGCGATCGAACGGGACACCTCTTCAGGTGTATGGCTACACCTTC. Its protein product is CATRSNGTPLQVYGYTF.

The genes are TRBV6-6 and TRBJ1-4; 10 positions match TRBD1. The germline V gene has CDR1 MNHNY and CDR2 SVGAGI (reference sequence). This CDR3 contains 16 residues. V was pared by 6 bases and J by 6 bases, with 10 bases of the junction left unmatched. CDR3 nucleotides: TGTGCCAGCAGCCTGGACAGGGGGTTGACTGATGAAAAACTGTTTTTT. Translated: CASSLDRGLTDEKLFF.

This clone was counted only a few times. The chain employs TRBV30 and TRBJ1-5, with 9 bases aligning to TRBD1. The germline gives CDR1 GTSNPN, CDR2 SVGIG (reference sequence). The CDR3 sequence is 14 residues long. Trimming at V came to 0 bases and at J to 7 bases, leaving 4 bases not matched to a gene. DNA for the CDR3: TGTGCCTGGAGTGTACGACAGGGGGTACAGCCCCAGCATTTT. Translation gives CAWSVRQGVQPQHF.

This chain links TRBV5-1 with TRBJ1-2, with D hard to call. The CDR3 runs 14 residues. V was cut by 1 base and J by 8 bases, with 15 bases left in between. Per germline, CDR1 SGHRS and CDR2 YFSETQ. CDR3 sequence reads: CASSLTTLSGGYTF. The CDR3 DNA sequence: TGCGCCAGCAGCTTGACTACTCTATCAGGAGGCTACACCTTC. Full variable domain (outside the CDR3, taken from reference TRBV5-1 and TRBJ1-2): KAGVTQTPRYLIKTRGQQVTLSCSPISGHRSVSWYQQTPGQGLQFLFEYFSETQRNKGNFPGRFSGRQFSNSRSEMNVSTLELGDSALYLCASSLTTLSGGYTFGSGTRLTVV.

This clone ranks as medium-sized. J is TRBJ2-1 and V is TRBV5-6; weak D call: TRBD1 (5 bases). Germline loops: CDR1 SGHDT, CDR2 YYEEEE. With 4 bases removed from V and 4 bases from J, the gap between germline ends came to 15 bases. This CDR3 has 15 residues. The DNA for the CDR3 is TGTGCCAGCAGCCTCAGACAGAGACAGTACAATGAGCAGTTCTTC. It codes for CASSLRQRQYNEQFF. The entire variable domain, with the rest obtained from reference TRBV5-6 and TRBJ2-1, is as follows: DAGVTQSPTHLIKTRGQQVTLRCSPKSGHDTVSWYQQALGQGPQFIFQYYEEEERQRGNFPDRFSGHQFPNYSSELNVNALLLGDSALYLCASSLRQRQYNEQFFGPGTRLTVL.

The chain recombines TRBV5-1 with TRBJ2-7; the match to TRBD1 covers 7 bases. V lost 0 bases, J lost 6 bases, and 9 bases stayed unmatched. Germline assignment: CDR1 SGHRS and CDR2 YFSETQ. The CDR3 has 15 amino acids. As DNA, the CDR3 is TGCGCCAGCAGCTTGGTGGGGGACAGACGGTTCGAGCAGTACTTC. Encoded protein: CASSLVGDRRFEQYF.

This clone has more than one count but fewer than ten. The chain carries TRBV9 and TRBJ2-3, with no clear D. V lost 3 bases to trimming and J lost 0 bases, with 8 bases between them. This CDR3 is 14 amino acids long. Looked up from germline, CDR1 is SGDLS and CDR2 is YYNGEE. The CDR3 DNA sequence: TGTGCCAGCAGCGCCTCGCTAAGCACAGATACGCAGTATTTT. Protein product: CASSASLSTDTQYF.

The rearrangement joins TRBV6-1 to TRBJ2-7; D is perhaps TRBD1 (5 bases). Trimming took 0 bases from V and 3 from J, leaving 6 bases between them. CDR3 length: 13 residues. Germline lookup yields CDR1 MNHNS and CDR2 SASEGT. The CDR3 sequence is CASSEARGYEQYF. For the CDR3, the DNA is TGTGCCAGCAGTGAAGCAAGGGGCTACGAGCAGTACTTC.

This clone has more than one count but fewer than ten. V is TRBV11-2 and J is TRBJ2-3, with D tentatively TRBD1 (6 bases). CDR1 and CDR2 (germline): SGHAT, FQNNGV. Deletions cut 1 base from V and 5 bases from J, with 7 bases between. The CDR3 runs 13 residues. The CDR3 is CASSLVRGDTQYF. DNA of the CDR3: TGTGCCAGCAGCTTAGTCAGGGGAGATACGCAGTATTTT.

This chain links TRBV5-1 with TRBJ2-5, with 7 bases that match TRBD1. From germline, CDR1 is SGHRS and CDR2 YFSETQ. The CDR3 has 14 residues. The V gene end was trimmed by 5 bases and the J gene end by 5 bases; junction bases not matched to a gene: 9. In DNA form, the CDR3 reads TGCGCCAGCAGGCAAGGGGGCCCCAGGGAGACCCAGTACTTC. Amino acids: CASRQGGPRETQYF.

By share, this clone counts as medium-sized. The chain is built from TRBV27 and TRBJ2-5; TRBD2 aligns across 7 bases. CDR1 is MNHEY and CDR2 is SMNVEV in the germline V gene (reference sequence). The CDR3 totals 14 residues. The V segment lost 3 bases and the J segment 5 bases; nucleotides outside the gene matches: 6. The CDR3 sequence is CASSFGRYRETQYF. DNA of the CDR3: TGTGCCAGCAGTTTCGGGAGGTATAGGGAGACCCAGTACTTC.

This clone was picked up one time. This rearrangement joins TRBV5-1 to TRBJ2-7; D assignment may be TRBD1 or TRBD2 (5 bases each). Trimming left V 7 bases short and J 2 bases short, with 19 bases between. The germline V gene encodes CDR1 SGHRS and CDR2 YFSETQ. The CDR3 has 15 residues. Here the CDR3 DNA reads TGCGCCAGCGGGTCGGGGCTGGGGAATCCCTACGAGCAGTACTTC. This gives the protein CASGSGLGNPYEQYF.

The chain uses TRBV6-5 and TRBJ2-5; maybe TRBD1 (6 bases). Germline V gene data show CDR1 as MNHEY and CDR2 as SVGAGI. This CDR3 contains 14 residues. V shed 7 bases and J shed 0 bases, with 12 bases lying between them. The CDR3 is CASIRGSNQETQYF. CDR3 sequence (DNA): TGTGCCAGCATAAGGGGGTCGAACCAAGAGACCCAGTACTTC.

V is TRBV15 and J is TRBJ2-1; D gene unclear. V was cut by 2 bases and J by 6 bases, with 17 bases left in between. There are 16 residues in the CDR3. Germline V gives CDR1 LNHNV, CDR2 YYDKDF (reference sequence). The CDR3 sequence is CATSRRPGPESNEQFF. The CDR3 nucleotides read TGTGCCACCAGCAGACGCCCGGGCCCTGAGTCCAATGAGCAGTTCTTC.

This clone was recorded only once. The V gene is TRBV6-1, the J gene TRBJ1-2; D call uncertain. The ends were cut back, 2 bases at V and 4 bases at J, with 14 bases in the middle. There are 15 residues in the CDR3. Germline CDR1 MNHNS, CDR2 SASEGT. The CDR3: CASSETGKWGYGYTF. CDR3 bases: TGTGCCAGCAGTGAAACGGGGAAATGGGGCTATGGCTACACCTTC.

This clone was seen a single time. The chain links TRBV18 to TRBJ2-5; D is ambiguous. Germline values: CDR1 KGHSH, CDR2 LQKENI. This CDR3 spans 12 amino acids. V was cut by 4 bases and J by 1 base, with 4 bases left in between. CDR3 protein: CASSRSQETQYF. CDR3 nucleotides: TGTGCCAGCTCACGCTCCCAAGAGACCCAGTACTTC.

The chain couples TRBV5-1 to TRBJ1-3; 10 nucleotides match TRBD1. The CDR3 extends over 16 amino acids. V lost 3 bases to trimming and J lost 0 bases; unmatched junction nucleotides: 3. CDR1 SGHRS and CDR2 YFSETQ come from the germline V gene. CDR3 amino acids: CASSSGTGASGNTIYF. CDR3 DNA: TGCGCCAGCAGCTCTGGGACAGGGGCCTCTGGAAACACCATATATTTT. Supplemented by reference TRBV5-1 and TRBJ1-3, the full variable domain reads KAGVTQTPRYLIKTRGQQVTLSCSPISGHRSVSWYQQTPGQGLQFLFEYFSETQRNKGNFPGRFSGRQFSNSRSEMNVSTLELGDSALYLCASSSGTGASGNTIYFGEGSWLTVV.

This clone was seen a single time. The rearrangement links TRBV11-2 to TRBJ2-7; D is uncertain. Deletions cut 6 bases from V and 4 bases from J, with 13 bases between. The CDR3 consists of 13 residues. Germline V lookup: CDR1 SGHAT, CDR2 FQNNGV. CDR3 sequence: CASRSGLSYEQYF. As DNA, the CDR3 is TGTGCCAGCAGGTCGGGCCTCTCATACGAGCAGTACTTC.